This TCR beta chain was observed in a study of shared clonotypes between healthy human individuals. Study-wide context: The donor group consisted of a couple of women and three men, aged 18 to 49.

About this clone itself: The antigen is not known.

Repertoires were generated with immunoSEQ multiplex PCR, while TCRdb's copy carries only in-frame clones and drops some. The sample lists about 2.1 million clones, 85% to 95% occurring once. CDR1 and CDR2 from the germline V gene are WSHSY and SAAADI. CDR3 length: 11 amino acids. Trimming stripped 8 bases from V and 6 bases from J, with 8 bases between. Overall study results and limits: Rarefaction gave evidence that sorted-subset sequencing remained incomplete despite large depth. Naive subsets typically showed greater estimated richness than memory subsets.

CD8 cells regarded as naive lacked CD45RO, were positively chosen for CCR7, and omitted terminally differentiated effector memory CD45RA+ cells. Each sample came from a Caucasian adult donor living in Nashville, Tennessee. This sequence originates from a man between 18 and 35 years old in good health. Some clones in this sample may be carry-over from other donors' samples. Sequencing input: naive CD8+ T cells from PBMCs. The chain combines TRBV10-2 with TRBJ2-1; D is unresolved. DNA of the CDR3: TGCGCCAGCCGTTCCGGCAATGAGCAGTTCTTC. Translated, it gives CASRSGNEQFF.